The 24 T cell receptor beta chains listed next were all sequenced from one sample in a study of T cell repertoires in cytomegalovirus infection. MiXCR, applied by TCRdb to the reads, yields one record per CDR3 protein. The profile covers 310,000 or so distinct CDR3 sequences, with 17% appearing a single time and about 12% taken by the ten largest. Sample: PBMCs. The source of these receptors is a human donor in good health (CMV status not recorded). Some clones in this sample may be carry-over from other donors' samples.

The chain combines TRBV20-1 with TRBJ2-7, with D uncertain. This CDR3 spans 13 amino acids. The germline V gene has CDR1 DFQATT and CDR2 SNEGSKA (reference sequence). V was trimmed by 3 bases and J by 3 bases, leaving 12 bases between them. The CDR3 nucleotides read TGCAGTGCTAGTACAGTTAAAGGCTACGAGCAGTACTTC. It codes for CSASTVKGYEQYF.

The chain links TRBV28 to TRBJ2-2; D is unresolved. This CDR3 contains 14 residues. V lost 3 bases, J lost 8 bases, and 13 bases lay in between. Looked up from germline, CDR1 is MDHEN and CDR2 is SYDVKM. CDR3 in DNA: TGTGCCAGCAGTTTTGGGCTAGTCGAGGGGGAGCTGTTTTTT. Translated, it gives CASSFGLVEGELFF.

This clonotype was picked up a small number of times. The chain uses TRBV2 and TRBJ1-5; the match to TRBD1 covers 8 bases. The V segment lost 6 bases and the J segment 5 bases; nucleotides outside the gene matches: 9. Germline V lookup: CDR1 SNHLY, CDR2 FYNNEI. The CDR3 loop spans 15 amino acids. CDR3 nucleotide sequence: TGTGCCAGCAGGGCACTGACAGGGGCGGATCAGCCCCAGCATTTT. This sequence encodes CASRALTGADQPQHF.

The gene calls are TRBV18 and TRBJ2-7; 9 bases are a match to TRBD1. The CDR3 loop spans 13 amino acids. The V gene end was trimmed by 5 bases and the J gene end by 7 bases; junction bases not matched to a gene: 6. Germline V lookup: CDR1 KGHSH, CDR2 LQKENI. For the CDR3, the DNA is TGTGCCAGCTCAGCACAGGGGGCGAGGGAGCAGTACTTC. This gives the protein CASSAQGAREQYF.

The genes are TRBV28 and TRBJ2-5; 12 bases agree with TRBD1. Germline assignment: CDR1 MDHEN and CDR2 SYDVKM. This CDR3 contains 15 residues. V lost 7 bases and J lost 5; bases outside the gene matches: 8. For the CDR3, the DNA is TGTGCCAGCACCTCCCGGGACAGGGGGCTGGAGACCCAGTACTTC. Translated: CASTSRDRGLETQYF. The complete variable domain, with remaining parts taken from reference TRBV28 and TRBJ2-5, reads DVKVTQSSRYLVKRTGEKVFLECVQDMDHENMFWYRQDPGLGLRLIYFSYDVKMKEKGDIPEGYSVSREKKERFSLILESASTNQTSMYLCASTSRDRGLETQYFGPGTRLLVL.

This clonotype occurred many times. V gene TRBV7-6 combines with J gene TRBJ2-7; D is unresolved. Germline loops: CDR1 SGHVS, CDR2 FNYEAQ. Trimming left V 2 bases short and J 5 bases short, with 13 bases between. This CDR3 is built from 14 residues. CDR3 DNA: TGTGCCAGCAGCTTAAGTCAGAGAAACAACGAGCAGTACTTC. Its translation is CASSLSQRNNEQYF. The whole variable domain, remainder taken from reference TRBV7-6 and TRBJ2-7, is GAGVSQSPRYKVTKRGQDVALRCDPISGHVSLYWYRQALGQGPEFLTYFNYEAQQDKSGLPNDRFSAERPEGSISTLTIQRTEQRDSAMYRCASSLSQRNNEQYFGPGTRLTVT.

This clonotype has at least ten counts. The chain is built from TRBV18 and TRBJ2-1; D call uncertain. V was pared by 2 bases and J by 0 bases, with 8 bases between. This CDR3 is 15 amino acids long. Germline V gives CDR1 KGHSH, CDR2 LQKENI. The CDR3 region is CASSPGTVSYNEQFF. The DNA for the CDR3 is TGTGCCAGCTCACCAGGTACCGTCTCCTACAATGAGCAGTTCTTC. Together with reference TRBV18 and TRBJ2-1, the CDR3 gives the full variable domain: NAGVMQNPRHLVRRRGQEARLRCSPMKGHSHVYWYRQLPEEGLKFMVYLQKENIIDESGMPKERFSAEFPKEGPSILRIQQVVRGDSAAYFCASSPGTVSYNEQFFGPGTRLTVL.

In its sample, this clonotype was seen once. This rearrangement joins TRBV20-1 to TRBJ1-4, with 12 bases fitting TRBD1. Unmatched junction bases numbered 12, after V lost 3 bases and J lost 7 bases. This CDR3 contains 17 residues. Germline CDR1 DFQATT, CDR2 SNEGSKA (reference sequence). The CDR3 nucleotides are TGCAGTGCTAGCCCCGGGACAGGGGGCGCGGGTGGTGAAAAACTGTTTTTT. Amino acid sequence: CSASPGTGGAGGEKLFF.

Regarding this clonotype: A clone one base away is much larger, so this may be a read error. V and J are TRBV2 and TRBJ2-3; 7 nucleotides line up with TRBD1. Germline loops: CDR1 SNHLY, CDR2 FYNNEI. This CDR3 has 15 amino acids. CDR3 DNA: TGTACCAGCAGTGGACAGGCCACTAGCACAGATACGCAGTATTTT. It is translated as CTSSGQATSTDTQYF.

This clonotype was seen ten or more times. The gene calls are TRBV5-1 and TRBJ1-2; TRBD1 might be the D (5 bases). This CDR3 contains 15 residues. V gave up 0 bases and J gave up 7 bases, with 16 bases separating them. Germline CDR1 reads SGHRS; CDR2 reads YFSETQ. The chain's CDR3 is CASSLEAGLVGGYTF. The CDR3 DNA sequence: TGCGCCAGCAGCTTGGAAGCAGGGCTCGTTGGTGGCTACACCTTC.

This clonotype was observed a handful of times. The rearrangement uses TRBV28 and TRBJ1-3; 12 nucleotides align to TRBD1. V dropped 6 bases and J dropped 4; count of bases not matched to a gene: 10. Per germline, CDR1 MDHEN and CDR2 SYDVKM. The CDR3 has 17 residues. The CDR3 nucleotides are TGTGCCAGCAGCCAAGCGGGACAGGGGGCTGGAGGAAACACCATATATTTT. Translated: CASSQAGQGAGGNTIYF.

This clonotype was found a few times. CDR3: CASSYFGRTVGTQYF. CDR3 nucleotides: TGTGCCAGCAGTTACTTTGGGCGGACGGTTGGTACGCAGTATTTT. This sequence joins TRBV6-8 and TRBJ2-3; D is unresolved. In germline, CDR1 is MNHGY, CDR2 SAAAGT. V was pared by 1 base and J by 8 bases, with 16 bases between. The CDR3 has 15 amino acids.

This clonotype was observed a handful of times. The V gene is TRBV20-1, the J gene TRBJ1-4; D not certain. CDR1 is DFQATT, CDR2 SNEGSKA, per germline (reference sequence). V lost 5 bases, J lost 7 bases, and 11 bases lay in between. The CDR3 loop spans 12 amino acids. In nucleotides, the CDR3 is TGCAGTGCTGGTGGGAATGGTGAAAAACTGTTTTTT. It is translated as CSAGGNGEKLFF.

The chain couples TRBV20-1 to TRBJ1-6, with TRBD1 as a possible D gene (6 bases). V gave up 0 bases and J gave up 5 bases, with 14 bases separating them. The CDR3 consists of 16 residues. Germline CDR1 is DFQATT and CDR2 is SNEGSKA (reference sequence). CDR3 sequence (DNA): TGCAGTGCTAGAGATCGCCGGGGGGCCGATAATTCACCCCTCCACTTT. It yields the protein CSARDRRGADNSPLHF.

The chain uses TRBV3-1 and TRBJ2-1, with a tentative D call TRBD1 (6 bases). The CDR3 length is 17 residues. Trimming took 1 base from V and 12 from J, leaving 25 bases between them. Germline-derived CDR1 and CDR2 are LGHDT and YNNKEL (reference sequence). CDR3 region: CASSQGGWGPGEGVQFF. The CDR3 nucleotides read TGTGCCAGCAGCCAAGGGGGTTGGGGGCCTGGAGAAGGGGTGCAGTTCTTC.

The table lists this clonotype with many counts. The CDR3 spells CASSLGTGETGELFF. Here the CDR3 DNA reads TGCGCCAGCAGCCTCGGGACAGGAGAAACCGGGGAGCTGTTTTTT. This rearrangement joins TRBV4-3 to TRBJ2-2, with TRBD1 matching over 8 bases. J was trimmed by 5 bases and V by 4 bases; bases with no gene match: 6. The CDR3 runs to 15 residues. Germline V gene lookup returns CDR1 LGHNA and CDR2 YSLEER.

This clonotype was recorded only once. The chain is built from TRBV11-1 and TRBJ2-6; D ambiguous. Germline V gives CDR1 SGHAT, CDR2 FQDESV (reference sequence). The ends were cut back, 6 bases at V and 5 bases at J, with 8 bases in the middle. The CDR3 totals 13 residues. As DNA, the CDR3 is TGTGCCAGCAGTGGCGGCTGGGCCAACGTCCTGACTTTC. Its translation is CASSGGWANVLTF.

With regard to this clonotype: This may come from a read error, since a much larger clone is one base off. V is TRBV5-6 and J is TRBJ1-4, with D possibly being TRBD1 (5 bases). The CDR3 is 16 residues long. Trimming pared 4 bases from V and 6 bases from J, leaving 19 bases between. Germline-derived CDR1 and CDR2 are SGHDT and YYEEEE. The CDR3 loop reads CASSGLAGWVDEKLFF. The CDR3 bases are TGTGCCAGCAGCGGATTAGCAGGGTGGGTGGATGAAAAACTGTTTTTT.

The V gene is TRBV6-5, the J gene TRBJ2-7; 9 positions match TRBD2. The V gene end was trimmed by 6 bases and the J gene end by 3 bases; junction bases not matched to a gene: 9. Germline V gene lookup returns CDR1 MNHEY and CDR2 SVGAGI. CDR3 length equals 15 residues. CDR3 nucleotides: TGTGCCAGCAGGCCTCTAGCGGGGCCAAGCTACGAGCAGTACTTC. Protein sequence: CASRPLAGPSYEQYF.

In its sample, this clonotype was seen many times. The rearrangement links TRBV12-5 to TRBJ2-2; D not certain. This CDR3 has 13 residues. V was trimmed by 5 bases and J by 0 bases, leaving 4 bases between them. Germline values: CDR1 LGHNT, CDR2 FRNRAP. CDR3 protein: CASGLPNTGELFF. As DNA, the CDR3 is TGTGCTAGTGGTCTCCCGAACACCGGGGAGCTGTTTTTT. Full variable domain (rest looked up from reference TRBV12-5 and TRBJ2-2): DARVTQTPRHKVTEMGQEVTMRCQPILGHNTVFWYRQTMMQGLELLAYFRNRAPLDDSGMPKDRFSAEMPDATLATLKIQPSEPRDSAVYFCASGLPNTGELFFGEGSRLTVL.

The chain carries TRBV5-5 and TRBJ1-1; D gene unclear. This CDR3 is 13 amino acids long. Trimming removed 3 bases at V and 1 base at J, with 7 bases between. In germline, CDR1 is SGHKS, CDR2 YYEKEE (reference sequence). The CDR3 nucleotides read TGTGCCAGCAGCTCTGAAAGGAACACTGAAGCTTTCTTT. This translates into CASSSERNTEAFF.

CDR3 sequence: CASSEDRQSYGYTF. In nucleotides, the CDR3 is TGTGCCAGCAGCGAGGACAGACAATCCTATGGCTACACCTTC. The chain is built from TRBV5-4 and TRBJ1-2; TRBD1 is a possible D gene (6 bases). Germline CDR1 and CDR2: SGHNT and YYREEE (reference sequence). V lost 4 bases and J lost 4, with 14 bases in between. The CDR3 has 14 amino acids.

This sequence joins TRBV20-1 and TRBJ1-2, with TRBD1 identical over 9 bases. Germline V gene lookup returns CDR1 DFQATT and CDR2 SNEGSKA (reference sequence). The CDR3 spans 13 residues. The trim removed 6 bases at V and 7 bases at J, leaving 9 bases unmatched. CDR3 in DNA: TGCAGTGCCGCTGTAACAGGGGGCGGTGGCTACACCTTC. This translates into CSAAVTGGGGYTF.

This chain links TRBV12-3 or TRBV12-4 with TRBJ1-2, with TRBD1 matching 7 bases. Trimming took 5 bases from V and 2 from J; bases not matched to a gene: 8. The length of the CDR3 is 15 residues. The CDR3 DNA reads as TGTGCCAGCAGTCATCGACAGGGAAACAACTATGGCTACACCTTC. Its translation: CASSHRQGNNYGYTF.